This T cell receptor (beta chain) was observed in a study of STAT5B mutations in CD4+ large granular lymphocyte leukemia. Notes on the study in general: Main leukemic clonotypes were patient-specific, but roughly 26% appeared at low frequency elsewhere.

Concerning this clone itself: What it binds is not known.

Original processing methods: The detection floor for productive clonotype frequency was 2.59 x 10-5. Generated by immunoSEQ multiplex PCR, the TCRdb table keeps only in-frame clones and is missing some. The V and J calls and clone size come from that table; D and trimming were worked out from the DNA. The profile shows approximately 20,000 clones, about 80% of them singletons. Per germline, CDR1 MNHEY and CDR2 SMNVEV (reference sequence). This CDR3 contains 18 residues. With 5 bases clipped from V and 2 bases from J, the junction kept 13 bases outside the gene matches. The sample taken for sequencing was CD4+ T cells from blood buffy coats. This chain joins TRBV27 and TRBJ2-2; 8 bases align to TRBD1. The TCR was taken from a human donor in good health. The CDR3 region is CASSPRTGRGSNTGELFF. For the CDR3, the DNA is TGTGCCAGCAGTCCACGGACAGGGAGAGGATCTAACACCGGGGAGCTGTTTTTT.